This note documents a single TCR beta chain sequence. J gave up 6 bases and V 5 bases, and 10 bases lay outside the gene matches. The CDR3 is 16 residues long. CDR1 and CDR2 from the germline V gene are SEHNR and FQNEAQ (reference sequence). Amplification of TCR beta CDR3 regions used RNA as the template. A first-round RT-PCR of the TCR CDR3 used the HTBI primer set. TCRdb recomputed calls from the multiplex PCR reads with MiXCR, one row per CDR3 protein. The sample shows roughly 580,000 distinct CDR3 sequences, 35% to 55% of them seen only once. This specimen comes from a study of T cells in Graves' hyperthyroidism and ophthalmopathy.

Sequenced material: peripheral blood or thyroid tissue (not recorded which). This TCR derives from a young woman with Graves' hyperthyroidism. This chain links TRBV7-9 with TRBJ2-2, with 9 bases identical to TRBD2. The CDR3 sequence: CASSQESSGKSGELFF. Here the CDR3 DNA reads TGTGCCAGCAGCCAAGAGTCTAGCGGGAAATCCGGGGAGCTGTTTTTT.